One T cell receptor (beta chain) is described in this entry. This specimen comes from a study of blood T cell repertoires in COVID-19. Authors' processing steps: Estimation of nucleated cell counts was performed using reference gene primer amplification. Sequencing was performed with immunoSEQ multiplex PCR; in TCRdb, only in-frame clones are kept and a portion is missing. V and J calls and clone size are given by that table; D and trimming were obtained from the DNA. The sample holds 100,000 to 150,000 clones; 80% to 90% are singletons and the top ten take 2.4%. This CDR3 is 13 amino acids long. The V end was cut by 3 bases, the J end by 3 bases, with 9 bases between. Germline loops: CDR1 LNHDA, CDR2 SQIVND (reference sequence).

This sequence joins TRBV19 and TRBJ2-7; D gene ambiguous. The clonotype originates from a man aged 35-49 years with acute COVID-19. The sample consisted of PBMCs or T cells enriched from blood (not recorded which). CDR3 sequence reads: CASSMVLSYEQYF. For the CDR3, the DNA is TGTGCCAGTAGTATGGTCCTAAGCTACGAGCAGTACTTC.